The 2 T cell receptor beta chains presented below share a single source sample, sequenced in a study of identical twins. TCRdb passed the 5' RACE reads through MiXCR, listing each CDR3 protein once. The sample includes more than 600,000 distinct CDR3 sequences, 15% to 20% of them seen just once. The sample was also reused in another study, on T cells expressing NK-cell markers.

Sample: PBMCs. These receptors all come from a woman in her late teens or twenties in good health.

The J gene is TRBJ2-4, the V gene TRBV20-1; a weak D match, TRBD1 (5 bases). V shed 6 bases and J shed 1 base, with 13 bases lying between them. This CDR3 has 14 amino acids. Looked up from germline, CDR1 is DFQATT and CDR2 is SNEGSKA (reference sequence). CDR3 in amino acids: CSAFTAGAKNIQYF. The CDR3 DNA is TGCAGTGCCTTCACGGCAGGGGCCAAAAACATTCAGTACTTC.

This clonotype was seen more than once but under ten times. The rearrangement uses TRBV9 and TRBJ2-7, with D maybe TRBD2 (5 bases). Trimming left V 4 bases short and J 7 bases short, with 18 bases between. Germline values: CDR1 SGDLS, CDR2 YYNGEE. CDR3 length: 14 amino acids. The CDR3 loop is CASSIEGPRGEQYF. CDR3 sequence (DNA): TGTGCCAGCAGCATTGAGGGCCCCCGCGGAGAGCAGTACTTC.